Listed below are T cell receptor beta chains from one sample, sequenced in a study of graft-versus-host responses after intestinal transplantation. These receptors have no known antigen. The table came from immunoSEQ multiplex PCR; TCRdb's copy has only in-frame clones and leaves some out. The data contain 45,000 to 50,000 clones, about 93% of them singletons. Source: unstimulated CD4+ T cells sorted from spleen or lymph node cells, taken before transplant. All receptors come from a human donor who was the organ donor for an intestinal transplant. The CDR3 runs from the conserved cysteine through the conserved F or W. A D gene is named only where the DNA matches it firmly. Clone size is shown for a subset of rows, as once, few, many or a class of expanded clone.

V	D	J	size	DNA	CDR3
TRBV7-2	TRBD2	TRBJ2-5	few	TGTGCCAGCAGCTTACAGGGACTACAAGAGACCCAGTACTTC	CASSLQGLQETQYF
TRBV7-8	-	TRBJ1-5	few	TGTGCCAGCAGCCTAGGGGAAGGGGTAAGGGATCAGCCCCAGCATTTT	CASSLGEGVRDQPQHF
TRBV5-4	-	TRBJ2-7	-	TGTGCCAGCAGCTTGGCGGGGAGCTCCTACGAGCAGTACTTC	CASSLAGSSYEQYF
TRBV23-1	TRBD1	TRBJ2-7	once	TGCGCCAGCAGTCAAAGGGCCCAGGACAGGCGGAAGGCCTACGAGCAGTACTTC	CASSQRAQDRRKAYEQYF
TRBV28	-	TRBJ1-4	-	TGTGCCAGCAGTTTGTCCGTCCGGAATGAAAAACTGTTTTTT	CASSLSVRNEKLFF
TRBV11-2	TRBD1	TRBJ1-2	once	TGTGCCAGCAGCGGGTGGACAGGGGGCGCGAGGGGTGGCTACACCTTC	CASSGWTGGARGGYTF
TRBV2	-	TRBJ2-1	-	TGTGCCAGCAGCCCACTAGGGAGCTCCTACAATGAGCAGTTCTTC	CASSPLGSSYNEQFF
TRBV7-9	TRBD1	TRBJ1-1	-	TGTGCCAGCAGCTTACCAGGTACAGGGGGCACTGAAGCTTTCTTT	CASSLPGTGGTEAFF
TRBV28	TRBD2	TRBJ2-4	once	TGTGCCAGCAGTTTTAGGGCATTAGCGGGAGTCCAAAACATTCAGTACTTC	CASSFRALAGVQNIQYF
TRBV11-1	-	TRBJ1-4	-	TGTGCCAGCAGCTGGGACAATGAAAAACTGTTTTTT	CASSWDNEKLFF
TRBV11-2	TRBD2	TRBJ2-2	-	TGTGCCAGCAGCTTAGGGACTAGCGGGAACACCGGGGAGCTGTTTTTT	CASSLGTSGNTGELFF
TRBV6-6	-	TRBJ1-2	-	TGTGCCAGCAGTTACGTTCCGGGTGACTATGGCTACACCTTC	CASSYVPGDYGYTF
TRBV4-3	TRBD2	TRBJ2-7	once	TGCGCCAGCAGCCCCCAGTCCGGGACTAACTACGAGCAGTACTTC	CASSPQSGTNYEQYF
TRBV9	-	TRBJ1-2	-	TGTGCCAGCAGCGTTACGGGGTGGGGAGGCTACACCTTC	CASSVTGWGGYTF
TRBV28	TRBD2	TRBJ2-1	-	TGTGCCAGCAGTTTAGGACCCCCGGGACTAGTGGGAAATGAGCAGTTCTTC	CASSLGPPGLVGNEQFF
TRBV2	-	TRBJ2-1	-	TGTGCCAGCAGTGCCAGGGACAATGAGCAGTTCTTC	CASSARDNEQFF
TRBV5-1	-	TRBJ2-3	-	TGCGCCAGCAGCTTGGTAGACCCGGGCACAGATACGCAGTATTTT	CASSLVDPGTDTQYF
TRBV5-1	-	TRBJ2-2	-	TGCGCCAGCAGGGTCCTAGGGGGGAACACCGGGGAGCTGTTTTTT	CASRVLGGNTGELFF
TRBV5-1	-	TRBJ2-3	-	TGCGCCAGCAGCTTGGCCCAGATTAGCACAGATACGCAGTATTTT	CASSLAQISTDTQYF
TRBV2	TRBD2	TRBJ2-2	-	TGTGCCAGCAGCCGACTAGCGGGAGAGGCCGGGGAGCTGTTTTTT	CASSRLAGEAGELFF
TRBV6-1	-	TRBJ2-3	-	TGTGCCAGCAGCCCAAGCGGCACAGATACGCAGTATTTT	CASSPSGTDTQYF
TRBV13	-	TRBJ1-2	-	TGTGCCAGCAGCTTAAGGGCGGAGACTAACTATGGCTACACCTTC	CASSLRAETNYGYTF
TRBV28	-	TRBJ1-2	-	TGTGCCAGCATAGGGAGGTTCCTCAAGGGGTATGGCTACACCTTC	CASIGRFLKGYGYTF
TRBV9	-	TRBJ1-3	-	TGTGCCAGCAGCGTCGCCTCTTACTCTGGAAACACCATATATTTT	CASSVASYSGNTIYF
TRBV4-1	-	TRBJ2-2	once	TGCGCCAGCAGCCAAGATCGAGTTCCCGGGGAGCTGTTTTTT	CASSQDRVPGELFF
TRBV28	TRBD1	TRBJ2-7	-	TGTGCCAGCAGTAACGAGGGACAGGGCTACGAGCAGTACTTC	CASSNEGQGYEQYF
TRBV9	TRBD2	TRBJ2-3	-	TGTGCCAGCAGCGCCGGCTCTGCGGGAGGGTCCGATACGCAGTATTTT	CASSAGSAGGSDTQYF
TRBV28	TRBD1	TRBJ1-5	-	TGTGCCAGCAGCAAACAGGGGGTGGGGGTAGGGAATCAGCCCCAGCATTTT	CASSKQGVGVGNQPQHF
TRBV6-6	TRBD2	TRBJ2-2	once	TGTGCCAGCAACCCCTTAGCGGGAGGGAACACCGGGGAGCTGTTTTTT	CASNPLAGGNTGELFF
TRBV7-3	TRBD2	TRBJ2-2	-	TGTGCCAGCAGCTTAACGTGGGCTAGCGGGAGAACCGGGGAGCTGTTTTTT	CASSLTWASGRTGELFF
TRBV18	-	TRBJ2-3	-	TGTGCCAGCTCAAAGCACGGGACTCCAAGGACAGATACGCAGTATTTT	CASSKHGTPRTDTQYF
TRBV4-2	-	TRBJ2-5	-	TGTGCCAGCAGCCAAGGGGATGCGCGGGTTCTGGAAGAGACCCAGTACTTC	CASSQGDARVLEETQYF
TRBV27	-	TRBJ1-1	-	TGTGCCAGCGCGTCGGACAGAGCAATGAACACTGAAGCTTTCTTT	CASASDRAMNTEAFF
TRBV29-1	-	TRBJ2-7	-	TGCAGCGTTGAAGATAGAGGTTCTAGCAGATACGAGCAGTACTTC	CSVEDRGSSRYEQYF
TRBV19	TRBD2	TRBJ2-7	-	TGTGCCAGTAGTCTAGCGGGTGCCTTGACGGAGCAGTACTTC	CASSLAGALTEQYF
TRBV7-2	-	TRBJ2-7	-	TGTGCCAGCAGCTTAGTACGGAACTACGAGCAGTACTTC	CASSLVRNYEQYF
TRBV7-2	-	TRBJ2-7	-	TGTGCCAGCAGCTATCATAGTTTCTACGAGCAGTACTTC	CASSYHSFYEQYF
TRBV19	-	TRBJ2-5	-	TGTGCCAGTAGTTCGGCTCCGGAGACCCAGTACTTC	CASSSAPETQYF
TRBV9	TRBD1	TRBJ2-2	-	TGTGCCAGCAGCCTAGGACAGGGGCCTAACACCGGGGAGCTGTTTTTT	CASSLGQGPNTGELFF
TRBV28	-	TRBJ2-3	-	TGTGCCAGCAGTTTATGGGACGGGACAAGGGTCCCAGATACGCAGTATTTT	CASSLWDGTRVPDTQYF
TRBV29-1	TRBD1	TRBJ2-7	-	TGCAGCGTTGACACAGGGGGCTCCTACGAGCAGTACTTC	CSVDTGGSYEQYF
TRBV19	-	TRBJ2-4	-	TGTGCCAGTAGTAACTTAACGGTTCAGTACTTC	CASSNLTVQYF
TRBV5-1	-	TRBJ2-1	-	TGCGCCAGCAGCTCCCCGGCCCGGGACGTAAACAATGAGCAGTTCTTC	CASSSPARDVNNEQFF
TRBV27	-	TRBJ2-7	-	TGTGCCACGAGAGACCCGTCCTACGAGCAGTACTTC	CATRDPSYEQYF
TRBV11-2	-	TRBJ2-1	once	TGTGCCAGCAGCTTAGATGCAACCACAGAGCAGTTCTTC	CASSLDATTEQFF
TRBV30	-	TRBJ2-7	-	TGTGCCTGGAGACTCCAGTACGAGCAGTACTTC	CAWRLQYEQYF
TRBV10-3	TRBD1	TRBJ1-3	-	TGTGCCATCAGGGCGACAGGGGATGGAAACACCATATATTTT	CAIRATGDGNTIYF
TRBV12-5	-	TRBJ2-3	-	TGTGCTAGTGGTTTGGTAGGAGATACGCAGTATTTT	CASGLVGDTQYF
TRBV16	-	TRBJ1-3	-	TGTGCCAGCAGCCAGGTTCGGGGGTCTGGAAACACCATATATTTT	CASSQVRGSGNTIYF
TRBV11-3	-	TRBJ2-7	-	TGTGCCAGCAGCTTACGTGGGGGAGACAGGTTCCCCTACGAGCAGTACTTC	CASSLRGGDRFPYEQYF
TRBV28	TRBD1	TRBJ1-4	-	TGTGCCAGCACAGAGGACAGGTGGCGAAAACTGTTTTTT	CASTEDRWRKLFF
TRBV5-4	TRBD1	TRBJ2-5	-	TGTGCCAGCACCCCGGACAGGGGGGAACGTCAAGAGACCCAGTACTTC	CASTPDRGERQETQYF
TRBV4-1	TRBD2	TRBJ2-7	-	TGCGCCAGCAGCCAGTCGTCTCTAGCGGACCGCTCCTACGAGCAGTACTTC	CASSQSSLADRSYEQYF